This TCR beta chain is from a study of T-cell memory formation after mild COVID-19 (dated by TCRdb to 2020 to 2023). Study-wide context: Most TCR sequence clusters were specific to one of the two donors. In two donors, T-cell clones that expanded and contracted after mild COVID-19 were tracked by sequencing TCRalpha and TCRbeta repertoires over time. The cohort comprised two young, previously healthy adult volunteers, one female and one male. The research as a whole found: Only a couple of mild cases were covered by the study, and larger cohorts that include severe cases with pre-infection samples were considered necessary. SARS-CoV-2 specificity of the second-wave clones peaking on day 37 was not confirmed. Contracting CD4+ clones appeared mostly in the CM and EM memory subsets, whereas CD8+ clones were enriched in EMRA. The detection of some responding clones in pre-infection memory suggests that pre-existing cross-reactive memory T cells joined the SARS-CoV-2 response. Clones that contracted from day 15 to 85 showed balanced CD4/CD8 phenotypes, whereas a second wave of clones that expanded from day 15 to 37 leaned towards CD4+.

Ficoll-Paque density gradient centrifugation was used to isolate PBMCs. Concerning this clonotype itself: This clone's antigen is unknown. Base qualities were left out, and no much larger clone turns up one base away.

TCRdb lists the instrument as Illumina NovaSeq 6000. Using 5'RACE with constant-segment primers, TCRalpha and TCRbeta cDNA libraries were constructed, with sample barcodes and unique molecular identifiers added in the process. Trizol reagent was used to extract RNA from every sample. The libraries were amplified in two PCR steps, and the second step added a second sample barcode and Illumina TruSeq adapters. The libraries were sequenced on an Illumina NovaSeq using 2 x 150 bp paired-end reads. The paper's data handling went like this. Demultiplexing of reads and collapsing into UMI-guided consensus sequences were performed with migec v1.2.7. Using mixcr v2.1.11, the UMI consensuses were aligned to TRA and TRB V and J templates and assembled into clonotypes. A clonotype was counted as expanded or contracted only if both edgeR and NoisET called the change significant, with noise models trained on biological replicates. edgeR calls used a false discovery rate-adjusted p below 0.01 and a log2 fold-change threshold of 1. As an exploratory analysis of dynamics, max-normalized trajectories of the 1000 most abundant clonotypes were examined by PCA with hierarchical clustering. Separately sequenced CD4+ and CD8+ repertoires were used to assign the CD4 or CD8 phenotype of responding clones. TCRdb applied fastp at Q25 and MiXCR to the public reads, then kept only in-frame beta chains. Each entry is one CDR3 protein sequence, shown with its most common DNA and genes. Clone size and V and J calls follow TCRdb, not the original study. Within this sample are under 200,000 distinct CDR3 sequences, with about a third of them counted one time only. The ten largest make up about 12% of the sample.

Per the germline V gene, MGHRA is the CDR1 and YSYEKL is the CDR2. V is trimmed back by 2 bases and J by 1 base, and the junction contains 6 bases that no gene match accounts for. Its CDR3 holds 17 amino acids, cysteine through phenylalanine. Of all the DNA, just the CDR3 is kept, 51 bases in frame from base 1. Specimen: PBMCs or a T cell subset sorted from them (not recorded which). The chain is made from TRBV4-1 and TRBJ2-2; 8 bases in between match TRBD2. This receptor was taken from an adult woman who had mild COVID-19 (a few samples of this study predate the infection). The sample titles of this study are shuffled in the database, so cell type and time point are left out; the donor was told from shared clones. For the CDR3, the sequence is CASSQRVAGMNTGELFF. At the DNA level, the sequence is TGCGCCAGCAGCCAAAGAGTAGCGGGGATGAACACCGGGGAGCTGTTTTTT.